This record looks at one TCR beta chain sequence and its context. The data were obtained in a study of blood T cell repertoires in COVID-19. CDR1 is SGHNT and CDR2 is YYREEE in the germline V gene (reference sequence). V lost 3 bases and J lost 5; bases outside the gene matches: 5. The CDR3 covers 14 residues. Libraries were prepared by immunoSEQ multiplex PCR; TCRdb keeps only in-frame clonotypes and omits some of them. The data show around 460,000 clones, with about 87% seen just once and 0.8% to 0.85% held by the top ten. The source material was peripheral blood. V and J are TRBV5-4 and TRBJ2-7; 10 bases fit TRBD2. The sequence was obtained from a man between 18 and 29 years old with COVID-19, enrolled during active disease. CDR3 protein: CASSSGLAVHEQYF. The CDR3 region has the DNA TGTGCCAGCAGCTCCGGACTAGCGGTCCACGAGCAGTACTTC.